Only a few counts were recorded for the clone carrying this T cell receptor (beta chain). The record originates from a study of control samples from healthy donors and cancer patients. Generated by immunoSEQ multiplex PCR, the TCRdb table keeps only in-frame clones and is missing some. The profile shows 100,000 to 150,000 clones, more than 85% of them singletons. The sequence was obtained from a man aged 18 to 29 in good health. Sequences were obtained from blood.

This chain's CDR3 is CATSDPGTGEETQYF. CDR3 coding DNA: TGTGCCACCAGTGACCCCGGGACAGGGGAAGAGACCCAGTACTTC. The rearrangement joins TRBV24-1 to TRBJ2-5; TRBD1 aligns across 10 bases. This CDR3 has 15 residues. In germline, CDR1 is KGHDR, CDR2 SFDVKD. With 4 bases clipped from V and 3 bases from J, the junction kept 4 bases outside the gene matches.